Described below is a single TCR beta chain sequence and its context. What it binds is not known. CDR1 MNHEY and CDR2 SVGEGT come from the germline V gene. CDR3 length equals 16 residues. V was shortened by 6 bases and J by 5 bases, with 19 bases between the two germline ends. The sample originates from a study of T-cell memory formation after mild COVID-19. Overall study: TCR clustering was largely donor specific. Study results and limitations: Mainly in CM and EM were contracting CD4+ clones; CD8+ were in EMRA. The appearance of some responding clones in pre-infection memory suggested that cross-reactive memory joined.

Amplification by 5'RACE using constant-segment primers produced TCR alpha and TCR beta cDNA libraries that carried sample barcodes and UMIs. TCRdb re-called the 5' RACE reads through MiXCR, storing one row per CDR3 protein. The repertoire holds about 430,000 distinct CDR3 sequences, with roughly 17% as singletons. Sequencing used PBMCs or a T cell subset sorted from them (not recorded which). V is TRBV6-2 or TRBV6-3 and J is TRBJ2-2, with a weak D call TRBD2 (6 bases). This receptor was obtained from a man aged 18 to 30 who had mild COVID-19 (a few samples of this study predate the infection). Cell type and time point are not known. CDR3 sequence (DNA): TGTGCCAGCAGGGCGACTAGTGAAGAAGGGACCGGGGAGCTGTTTTTT. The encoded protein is CASRATSEEGTGELFF.